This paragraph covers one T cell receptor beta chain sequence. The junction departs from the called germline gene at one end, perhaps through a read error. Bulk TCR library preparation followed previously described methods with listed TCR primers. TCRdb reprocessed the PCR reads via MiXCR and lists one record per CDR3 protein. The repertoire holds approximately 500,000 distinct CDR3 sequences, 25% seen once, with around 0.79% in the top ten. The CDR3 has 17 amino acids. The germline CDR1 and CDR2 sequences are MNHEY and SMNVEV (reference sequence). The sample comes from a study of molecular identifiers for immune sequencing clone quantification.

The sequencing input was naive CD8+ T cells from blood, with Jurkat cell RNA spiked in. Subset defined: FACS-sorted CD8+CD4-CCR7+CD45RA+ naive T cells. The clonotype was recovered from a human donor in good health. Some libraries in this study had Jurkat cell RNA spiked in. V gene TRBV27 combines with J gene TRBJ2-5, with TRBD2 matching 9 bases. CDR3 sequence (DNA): TGTGCCAGCAGTTTAATCACGACTAGCGGTACCCAAGAGACCCGGTACTTC. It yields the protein CASSLITTSGTQETRYF.